This section outlines one T cell receptor beta chain sequence together with its context. No antigen is known for it. This entry is derived from a study of Ad26.COV2.S vaccination and SARS-CoV-2 variants. Study-wide results and caveats: The study found higher spike-specific TCR breadth in vaccine than placebo recipients. Comparability of non-spike TCR breadth was observed across vaccine and placebo recipients. Total T cell responses were possibly underestimated by TCR breadth and depth analyses.

Libraries were prepared by immunoSEQ multiplex PCR; TCRdb keeps only in-frame clonotypes and omits some of them. The sample shows over 85,000 clones, roughly 75% of them seen only once. The V gene lost 3 bases and the J gene lost 12 bases, with 12 bases spanning the gap. The CDR3 has 12 amino acids. The V call is TRBV12-3 or TRBV12-4, the J call TRBJ2-1; D possibly corresponds to TRBD2 (7 bases). This clonotype originated in a human donor who had recovered from COVID-19. This specimen was peripheral blood, taken after recovery from COVID-19. The chain's CDR3 is CASSLTGGPQFF. In nucleotides, the CDR3 is TGTGCCAGCAGTTTGACGGGGGGCCCGCAGTTCTTC.